This T cell receptor (beta chain) was sequenced during a study of shared T cell receptors in the human thymus. This clone was counted between two and nine times. Sequenced by immunoSEQ multiplex PCR; TCRdb stores in-frame clones only, minus some. The sample has 700,000 or so clones, 70% to 90% seen once; the top ten hold about 0.0098%. These same records also appear under a second study, on human thymus T cells.

The clonotype comes from a girl under three years old with a congenital heart defect. The sequenced material came from thymocytes.

CDR3 in DNA: TGTGCCAGCAGACTAGCGGGGGATCTCTACGAGCAGTACTTC. It specifies CASRLAGDLYEQYF. The rearrangement uses TRBV2 and TRBJ2-7, with TRBD2 matching 11 bases. Per the germline V gene, CDR1 is SNHLY and CDR2 is FYNNEI. V was pared by 6 bases and J by 3 bases, with 4 bases of the junction left unmatched. This CDR3 has 14 residues.